This T cell receptor beta chain was sequenced in a study of regulatory T cells in long-lasting Graves disease. Overall study context: Graves' patients, diagnosed recently, had received antithyroid drugs under 3 months.

Combining iRepertoire HTBI primers with Arm-PCR of CDR3 regions, the authors built TCR beta libraries. Each CDR3 protein gets one entry after TCRdb re-called the multiplex PCR reads with MiXCR. The sample has about 430,000 distinct CDR3 sequences, about 15% seen once. This clonotype was seen many times. Antigen specificity is unknown. General study points: Investigators studied peripheral blood only, not thyroid tissue. Preferential use of TRBV28, TRBJ1-2 and TRBJ2-5 was seen in persistent disease.

The time point was: newly diagnosed GD, antithyroid drugs for less than 3 months. With RNA extracted from PBMCs as input, the TCR library was made. Germline CDR1 is KGHDR and CDR2 is SFDVKD. V lost 5 bases and J lost 1, with 11 bases in between. There are 15 residues in the CDR3. The same sample was also used in a study of T cells in Graves' hyperthyroidism and ophthalmopathy.

The genes are TRBV24-1 and TRBJ2-1, with D perhaps being TRBD1 or TRBD2 (6 bases each). The sequence derives from a woman aged 35 to 49 with Graves disease. The sample here was peripheral blood mononuclear cells (PBMCs), taken at new diagnosis, from a patient treated with antithyroid drugs. The CDR3 region is CATSVGGPSYNEQFF. As DNA, the CDR3 is TGTGCCACCAGTGTTGGGGGGCCATCCTACAATGAGCAGTTCTTC.